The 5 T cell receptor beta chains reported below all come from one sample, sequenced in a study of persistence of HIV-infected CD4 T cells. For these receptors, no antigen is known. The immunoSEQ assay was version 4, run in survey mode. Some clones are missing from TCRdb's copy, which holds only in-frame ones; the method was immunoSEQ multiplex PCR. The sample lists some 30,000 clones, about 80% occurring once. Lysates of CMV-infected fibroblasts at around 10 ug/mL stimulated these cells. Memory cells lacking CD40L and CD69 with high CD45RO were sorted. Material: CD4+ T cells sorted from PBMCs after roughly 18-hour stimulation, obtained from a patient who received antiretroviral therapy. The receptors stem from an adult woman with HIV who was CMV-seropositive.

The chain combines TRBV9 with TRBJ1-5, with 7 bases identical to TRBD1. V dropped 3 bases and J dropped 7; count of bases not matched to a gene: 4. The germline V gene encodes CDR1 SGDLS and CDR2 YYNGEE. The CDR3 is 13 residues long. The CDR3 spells CASSAQTGQPQHF. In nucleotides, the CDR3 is TGTGCCAGCAGCGCCCAGACAGGGCAGCCCCAGCATTTT.

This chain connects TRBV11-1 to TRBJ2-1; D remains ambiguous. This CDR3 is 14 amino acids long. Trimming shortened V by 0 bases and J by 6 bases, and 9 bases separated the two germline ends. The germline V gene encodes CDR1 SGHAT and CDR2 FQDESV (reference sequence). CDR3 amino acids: CASSLAFHANEQFF. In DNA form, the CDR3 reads TGTGCCAGCAGCTTAGCGTTCCACGCCAATGAGCAGTTCTTC.

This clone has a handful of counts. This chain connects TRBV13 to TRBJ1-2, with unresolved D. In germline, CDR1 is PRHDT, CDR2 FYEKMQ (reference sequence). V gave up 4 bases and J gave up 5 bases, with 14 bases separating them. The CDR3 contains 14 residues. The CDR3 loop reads CASSSPGRRYGYTF. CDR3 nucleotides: TGTGCCAGCAGCTCCCCCGGGAGGAGGTATGGCTACACCTTC. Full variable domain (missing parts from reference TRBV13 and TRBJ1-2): AAGVIQSPRHLIKEKRETATLKCYPIPRHDTVYWYQQGPGQDPQFLISFYEKMQSDKGSIPDRFSAQQFSDYHSELNMSSLELGDSALYFCASSSPGRRYGYTFGSGTRLTVV.

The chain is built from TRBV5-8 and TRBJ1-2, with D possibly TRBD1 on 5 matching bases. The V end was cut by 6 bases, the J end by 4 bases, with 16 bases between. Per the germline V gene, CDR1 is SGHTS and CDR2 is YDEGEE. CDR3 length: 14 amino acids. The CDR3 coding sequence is TGTGCCAGCACCGCGAGGGGCAGGGCCTATGGCTACACCTTC. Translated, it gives CASTARGRAYGYTF.

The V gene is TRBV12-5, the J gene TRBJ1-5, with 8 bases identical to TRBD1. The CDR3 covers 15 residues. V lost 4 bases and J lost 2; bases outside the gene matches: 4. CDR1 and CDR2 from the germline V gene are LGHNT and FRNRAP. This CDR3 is CASGWTGLGNQPQHF. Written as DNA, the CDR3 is TGTGCTAGTGGTTGGACAGGGTTGGGCAATCAGCCCCAGCATTTT.